This record covers a single TCR beta chain. V lost 4 bases and J lost 4; bases outside the gene matches: 3. Germline-derived CDR1 and CDR2 are SGHRS and YFSETQ. The length of the CDR3 is 14 residues. This record comes from a study of blood T cell repertoires in COVID-19. For the study at large: Material from acute and convalescent COVID-19 was sourced from the United States, Italy and Spain. Nucleic acid was either cDNA or gDNA, and it came from T cells, B-cell-depleted T cells, or PBMCs.

Authors' processing steps: Estimation of nucleated cell counts was performed using reference gene primer amplification. Some clones are missing from TCRdb's copy, which holds only in-frame ones; the method was immunoSEQ multiplex PCR. Clone size and the V and J calls come from that table; the DNA yielded D and trimming. The data hold roughly 390,000 clones, with 85% observed a single time. The J gene is TRBJ2-5, the V gene TRBV5-1; 11 nucleotides line up with TRBD1. Sequencing used peripheral blood. This sequence originates from a woman younger than 35 with acute or convalescent COVID-19. The CDR3 DNA reads TGCGCCAGCAGCCCAGGGACAGGGGGAGAGACCCAGTACTTC. It codes for CASSPGTGGETQYF.